This TCR beta chain was retrieved from a study of cytotoxic CD8 clonotypes in ibrutinib-treated CLL. The CDR3 extends over 14 amino acids. Per the germline V gene, CDR1 is GTSNPN and CDR2 is SVGIG (reference sequence). V lost 4 bases, J lost 5 bases, and 8 bases stayed unmatched. TCRdb's table, derived via immunoSEQ multiplex PCR, lists solely in-frame clones and lacks some. The sample lists 45,000 to 55,000 clones; approximately 50% were seen once. Only a few counts were recorded for this clone. Sequencing was performed on PBMCs, taken after 12 months of ibrutinib treatment. V is TRBV30 and J is TRBJ1-2; 9 bases align to TRBD1. The TCR originated in a human donor with chronic lymphocytic leukemia. CDR3 region: CAWMPGTGTYGYTF. DNA for the CDR3: TGTGCCTGGATGCCCGGGACAGGGACTTATGGCTACACCTTC.